In its sample, the clone carrying this TCR beta chain was seen once. The antigen remains unidentified. This CDR3 spans 14 amino acids. Germline V gene sequence: CDR1 GTSNPN, CDR2 SVGIG (reference sequence). The ends were cut back, 5 bases at V and 6 bases at J, with 14 bases in the middle. TCRdb itself ran the multiplex PCR reads through MiXCR, one entry per CDR3 protein. The data show about 12,000 distinct CDR3 sequences, around 34% seen once. The sample originates from a study of breast tumors, draining lymph nodes, adjacent tissues. Points from the study as a whole: Compared with lymph nodes, tumors were less diverse; compared with nontumor tissue, more.

The sequence derives from a female donor with breast cancer. Some clones in this sample may be carry-over from other donors' samples. The chain links TRBV30 to TRBJ1-6; D might be TRBD1 (5 bases). The sequenced sample consisted of breast tumor tissue. Here the CDR3 reads CAWDSNRGNSPLHF. CDR3 nucleotides: TGTGCCTGGGACAGTAACCGGGGTAATTCACCCCTCCACTTT.